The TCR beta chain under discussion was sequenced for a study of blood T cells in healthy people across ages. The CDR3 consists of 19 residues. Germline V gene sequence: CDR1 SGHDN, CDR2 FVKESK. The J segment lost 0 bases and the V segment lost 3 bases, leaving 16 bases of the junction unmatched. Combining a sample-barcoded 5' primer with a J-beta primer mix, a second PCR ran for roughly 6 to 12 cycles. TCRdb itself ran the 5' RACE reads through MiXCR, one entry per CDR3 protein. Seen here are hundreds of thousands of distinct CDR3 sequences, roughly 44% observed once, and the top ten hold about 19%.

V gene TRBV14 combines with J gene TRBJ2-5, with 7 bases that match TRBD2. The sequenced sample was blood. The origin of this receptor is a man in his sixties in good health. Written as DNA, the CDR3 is TGTGCCAGCAGCCAGAGGATCCGGGAGGAAGGGTGGTACCAAGAGACCCAGTACTTC. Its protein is CASSQRIREEGWYQETQYF.